This T cell receptor beta chain was recorded in a study of blood T cell repertoires in COVID-19. Study overall: The origin of the acute and convalescent COVID-19 samples was the United States, Italy and Spain.

The CDR3 spans 16 residues. Germline CDR1 and CDR2: SEHNR and FQNEAQ (reference sequence). The V end lost 0 bases, the J end lost 3 bases, and 15 bases lay between the germline ends. The protocol was immunoSEQ multiplex PCR, while the TCRdb copy is restricted to in-frame clones and leaves out a portion. Altogether fewer than 500,000 clones are present, roughly 90% being singletons, with the ten largest covering 0.8% to 0.9%. This clonotype was sampled from a man between 18 and 35 years old with COVID-19, enrolled during active disease. Sequenced sample: peripheral blood. This chain uses TRBV7-9 with TRBJ2-7; a weak D match, TRBD1 (6 bases). The CDR3 region has the DNA TGTGCCAGCAGCTTAGCGGACAGCGTAGGGAGCTACGAGCAGTACTTC. Amino acids: CASSLADSVGSYEQYF. Full variable domain (remainder filled in from reference TRBV7-9 and TRBJ2-7): DTGVSQNPRHKITKRGQNVTFRCDPISEHNRLYWYRQTLGQGPEFLTYFQNEAQLEKSRLLSDRFSAERPKGSFSTLEIQRTEQGDSAMYLCASSLADSVGSYEQYFGPGTRLTVT.